This T cell receptor beta chain was identified in a study of T cells in placental villitis. As for the study more broadly: The study compared placental TCR-beta repertoires across villitis of unknown etiology, gestational-age-matched unaffected controls, and infectious villitis to test an allograft-versus-infection hypothesis. Overall results and qualifications from the work: Higher CMV-specific clone frequencies were found in infectious CMV cases than in villitis of unknown etiology (around 0.01 vs 0.001), and no difference in CMV-specific clone frequencies was seen between villitis of unknown etiology and controls. Paraffin blocks contained small amounts of decidua, so some captured T cells, especially in controls, may have been decidual rather than villous infiltrates. Bulk tissue sequencing could not distinguish helper, regulatory or cytotoxic T cells, nor maternal versus fetal T cells, and excluded gamma-delta receptors.

A remark on this clone: No antigen is known for it. No much larger clone is present one base from it, and per-base qualities are unavailable.

Trimming at the junction amounts to 4 bases on V and 5 bases on J, and the germline ends lie 21 bases apart. The CDR3 goes from the cysteine to the phenylalanine over 17 residues. The DNA shown is the 51-base CDR3, in frame from base 1. Five infectious villitis placentae, four with confirmed cytomegalovirus and one with Toxoplasma gondii, were included and were not matched to other groups. The mothers in the infectious villitis group were younger, carried smaller fetuses, and either delivered preterm or experienced intrauterine demise in two cases. After delivery, placentae were collected and subjected to gross and histological evaluation prior to the selection of archival tissue. Five 10-micron scrolls were cut from each FFPE block, and DNA was then isolated using the AllPrep DNA/RNA FFPE Tissue kit. DNA concentration and purity were checked by NanoDrop, and RNA quality was assessed on a Bioanalyzer.

Amplification of TCR-beta CDR3 regions from genomic DNA was performed with the immunoSEQ v4 bias-controlled multiplex PCR assay, which was run blinded to group allocation. To estimate nucleated cell and T cell quantities per sample, reference gene primers were included together with the TCR-beta primers. Sequencing of the libraries was performed on an Illumina MiSeq with a 100-cycle paired-end protocol. Per the original workflow: In the immunoSEQ Analyzer software, diversity and richness were calculated, with richness measured by iChao1 and clonality based on Pielou evenness and Shannon diversity on a 0-1 scale where a higher value means less diversity. CDR3 amino acid sequences together with V/J genes were queried against VDJdb for CMV, EBV and influenza A specificities, with confidence 3 and substitution 2 applied. TCR-beta amino acid clonotype overlap between villitis of unknown etiology, infectious villitis and control repertoires was assessed with the Morisita-Horn index. The immuneACCESS repertoire file appears here via TCRdb, limited to in-frame rearrangements. These files lack a portion of the clones; in checked studies, under half of the deficit traces to unresolved V genes, and the cause of the others is not known. The D gene and trimming were derived from the DNA, and the V and J assignments and clone size from that table. Present in this sample are almost 2,500 clones, roughly 80% of which were seen just once. Roughly 50% of the sample is taken by the ten largest.

The receptor was derived from a human patient with infectious villitis; the placental T cells may come from both mother and fetus. Sample: placental tissue containing maternal and fetal cells. The chain was built from TRBV23-1 and TRBJ2-1, and TRBD2 may be the D gene, going by 5 matching bases. TRBV23-1 is designated an ORF whose function remains uncertain. The DNA sequence follows: TGCGCCAGCAGTCTTCCCGGACTGAAAGGAAGAAACAATGAGCAGTTCTTC. Its amino acids are CASSLPGLKGRNNEQFF.